The 21 T cell receptor beta chains below were found in one sample sequenced in a study of T cell responses to AZD1222 COVID-19 vaccine. Measured with immunoSEQ multiplex PCR; TCRdb has only the in-frame clones, and not every one. This sample has 110,000 to 150,000 clones; 92% occur once, and the top ten carry more than 3.5%. Sequenced here: peripheral blood, sampled on day 0 of AZD1222 vaccination. These receptors all come from an adult in good health.

This chain uses TRBV7-3 with TRBJ1-1, with a possible D match to TRBD1 (5 bases). CDR3 length: 18 residues. V was pared by 0 bases and J by 0 bases, with 17 bases between. CDR1 SGHTA and CDR2 FQGTGA come from the germline V gene. The CDR3 DNA follows: TGTGCCAGCAGCTTAACCCCCCTGCTGAGGGGCATGAACACTGAAGCTTTCTTT. Translation gives CASSLTPLLRGMNTEAFF. Looking up the rest from reference TRBV7-3 and TRBJ1-1 gives the full variable domain: GAGVSQTPSNKVTEKGKYVELRCDPISGHTALYWYRQSLGQGPEFLIYFQGTGAADDSGLPNDRFFAVRPEGSVSTLKIQRTERGDSAVYLCASSLTPLLRGMNTEAFFGQGTRLTVV.

The chain joins TRBV7-2 to TRBJ1-5; TRBD1 is a possible D gene (6 bases). The CDR3 extends over 16 amino acids. Trimming took 1 base from V and 4 from J, leaving 14 bases between them. Germline CDR1 reads SGHTA; CDR2 reads FQGNSA. The CDR3 region is CASSLGGRGVNQPQHF. CDR3 DNA: TGTGCCAGCAGCTTAGGGGGCAGGGGCGTTAATCAGCCCCAGCATTTT.

The rearrangement links TRBV30 to TRBJ2-2; 12 nucleotides line up with TRBD2. The junction had 7 bases not matched to a gene; V was cut back by 4 bases and J by 1 base. The CDR3 has 17 residues. CDR1 is GTSNPN and CDR2 is SVGIG in the germline V gene (reference sequence). CDR3 protein: CAWTSPGLAGNTGELFF. The CDR3, as DNA: TGTGCCTGGACCAGCCCGGGACTAGCGGGGAACACCGGGGAGCTGTTTTTT.

This clone was picked up one time. This chain connects TRBV3-1 (or the pseudogene TRBV3-2) to TRBJ2-5; the match to TRBD2 covers 7 bases. CDR3 length equals 15 residues. In germline, CDR1 is LGHDT, CDR2 YNNKEL (reference sequence). J was trimmed by 7 bases and V by 2 bases; bases with no gene match: 10. The CDR3 DNA is TGTGCCAGCAGCCAAAGCGGGGACCGAGTGGGGACCCAGTACTTC. Amino acids: CASSQSGDRVGTQYF.

The chain has TRBV5-8 and TRBJ1-5, with TRBD1 as a possible D gene (6 bases). Germline V gene data show CDR1 as SGHTS and CDR2 as YDEGEE. V lost 0 bases to trimming and J lost 5 bases, with 9 bases between them. This CDR3 comprises 14 residues. DNA for the CDR3: TGTGCCAGCAGCTTGGCCACAGGGTATCAGCCCCAGCATTTT. This codes for CASSLATGYQPQHF.

The chain links TRBV19 to TRBJ1-1; no reliable D call. Germline V CDR1 and CDR2: LNHDA, SQIVND (reference sequence). The CDR3 spans 11 residues. With 7 bases removed from V and 8 bases from J, the gap between germline ends came to 11 bases. The CDR3 DNA reads as TGTGCCAGTACGCAGGCTACAGAAGCTTTCTTT. It is translated as CASTQATEAFF.

The chain has TRBV27 and TRBJ1-5, with TRBD1 matching over 7 bases. The ends lost 8 bases at V and 4 bases at J; junction bases unmatched: 8. Germline V gives CDR1 MNHEY, CDR2 SMNVEV (reference sequence). The CDR3 has 14 residues. CDR3 bases: TGTGCCAGCTCTTTACAGGGGACAAATCAGCCCCAGCATTTT. Translated: CASSLQGTNQPQHF.

With regard to this clone: This sample includes further DNA sequences coding for the same CDR3. V usage is TRBV5-1 and J usage is TRBJ2-7; D could derive from TRBD1 or TRBD2 (5 bases each). The CDR3 length is 13 residues. Per germline, CDR1 SGHRS and CDR2 YFSETQ. V gave up 2 bases and J gave up 3 bases, with 9 bases separating them. CDR3 coding DNA: TGCGCCAGCAGCTTATTGGGGGACTACGAGCAGTACTTC. It specifies CASSLLGDYEQYF.

The gene calls are TRBV5-1 and TRBJ2-1; 8 positions match TRBD1. Unmatched junction bases numbered 6, after V lost 0 bases and J lost 4 bases. CDR1 SGHRS and CDR2 YFSETQ come from the germline V gene. The CDR3 has 16 residues. CDR3 residues: CASSLAGTGGYNEQFF. CDR3 nucleotide sequence: TGCGCCAGCAGCTTGGCCGGAACAGGGGGTTACAATGAGCAGTTCTTC.

The chain has TRBV14 and TRBJ2-2, with 9 positions matching TRBD2. The CDR3 is made up of 20 amino acids. Germline V gene sequence: CDR1 SGHDN, CDR2 FVKESK. J was trimmed by 6 bases and V by 4 bases; bases with no gene match: 21. The CDR3 DNA reads TGTGCCAGCAGCCCCGCCGGTCAAGGGGCGGGAGGGCACTGGCCCGGGGAGCTGTTTTTT. Protein product: CASSPAGQGAGGHWPGELFF.

The rearrangement uses TRBV10-3 and TRBJ2-1; D not certain. Trimming pared 0 bases from V and 7 bases from J, leaving 7 bases between. The CDR3 extends over 13 amino acids. The germline V gene encodes CDR1 ENHRY and CDR2 SYGVKD. CDR3 coding DNA: TGTGCCATCAGTGAGTCTGCCAGAAATGAGCAGTTCTTC. Its translation: CAISESARNEQFF.

The V call is TRBV7-9, the J call TRBJ2-7; D remains unclear. Trimming pared 5 bases from V and 2 bases from J, leaving 10 bases between. Germline lookup yields CDR1 SEHNR and CDR2 FQNEAQ (reference sequence). The CDR3 runs to 13 residues. CDR3: CASSTTRTYEQYF. The CDR3 DNA follows: TGTGCCAGCAGCACAACCCGAACCTACGAGCAGTACTTC.

The CDR3 is CASSMFVAGLDQPQHF. CDR3 in DNA: TGTGCCAGTAGTATGTTTGTAGCGGGATTGGATCAGCCCCAGCATTTT. The chain combines TRBV19 with TRBJ1-5, with D uncertain. There are 16 residues in the CDR3. V shed 3 bases and J shed 5 bases, with 17 bases lying between them. The germline V gene encodes CDR1 LNHDA and CDR2 SQIVND (reference sequence).

The chain has TRBV6-5 and TRBJ1-2; tentative D call: TRBD1 (5 bases). CDR3 size: 12 residues. Trimming shortened V by 4 bases and J by 7 bases, and 10 bases separated the two germline ends. Germline V gene lookup returns CDR1 MNHEY and CDR2 SVGAGI. The chain's CDR3 is CASSSRGIGYTF. For the CDR3, the DNA is TGTGCCAGCAGTTCGAGGGGCATTGGCTACACCTTC.

CDR3 amino acids: CAWSKGQTYQPQHF. Here the CDR3 DNA reads TGTGCCTGGAGTAAGGGACAGACCTATCAGCCCCAGCATTTT. The chain uses TRBV30 and TRBJ1-5, with 7 nucleotides matching TRBD1. This CDR3 comprises 14 residues. The junction had 6 bases not matched to a gene; V was cut back by 2 bases and J by 5 bases. The V gene's germline CDR1 is GTSNPN and CDR2 SVGIG (reference sequence).

The chain links TRBV11-2 to TRBJ2-5; no clear D gene. V was cut by 4 bases and J by 0 bases, with 21 bases left in between. The CDR3 is 18 amino acids. CDR1 is SGHAT and CDR2 is FQNNGV in the germline V gene. In DNA form, the CDR3 reads TGTGCCAGCAGCTCCCGGCGGATATGGCGGCTTTACCAAGAGACCCAGTACTTC. This sequence encodes CASSSRRIWRLYQETQYF.

As DNA, the CDR3 is TGTGCCAGCAGCCCCTTGGTCACCTACGAGCAGTACTTC. This codes for CASSPLVTYEQYF. The rearrangement uses TRBV11-2 and TRBJ2-7; no reliable D call. The CDR3 length is 13 residues. From germline, CDR1 is SGHAT and CDR2 FQNNGV. V was cut by 5 bases and J by 2 bases, with 10 bases left in between. The full variable domain, in which reference TRBV11-2 and TRBJ2-7 provide the parts outside the CDR3, is EAGVAQSPRYKIIEKRQSVAFWCNPISGHATLYWYQQILGQGPKLLIQFQNNGVVDDSQLPKDRFSAERLKGVDSTLKIQPAKLEDSAVYLCASSPLVTYEQYFGPGTRLTVT.

The V call is TRBV19, the J call TRBJ1-2; a possible D gene is TRBD1 (5 bases). Germline V gene lookup returns CDR1 LNHDA and CDR2 SQIVND (reference sequence). The V end lost 8 bases, the J end lost 4 bases, and 8 bases lay between the germline ends. The CDR3 extends over 11 amino acids. The CDR3 bases are TGTGCCAGTGGACACCTCTATGGCTACACCTTC. It is translated as CASGHLYGYTF.

V usage is TRBV2 and J usage is TRBJ2-2; D ambiguous. V dropped 1 base and J dropped 2 bases, with 5 bases sitting between them. The V gene's germline CDR1 is SNHLY and CDR2 FYNNEI. There are 14 residues in the CDR3. CDR3 sequence (DNA): TGTGCCAGCAGTGAAGGGAGTAACACCGGGGAGCTGTTTTTT. Amino acid sequence: CASSEGSNTGELFF.

The chain joins TRBV7-2 to TRBJ2-2, with 7 bases identical to TRBD1. V lost 11 bases to trimming and J lost 0 bases; unmatched junction nucleotides: 3. CDR1 and CDR2 (germline): SGHTA, FQGNSA. The CDR3 loop spans 13 amino acids. The CDR3 protein is CAAQGANTGELFF. The CDR3 region has the DNA TGTGCCGCGCAGGGGGCGAACACCGGGGAGCTGTTTTTT.

This chain links TRBV3-1 (or the pseudogene TRBV3-2) with TRBJ1-3; 10 nucleotides line up with TRBD1. Germline V gene lookup returns CDR1 LGHDT and CDR2 YNNKEL (reference sequence). The CDR3 has 16 amino acids. Unmatched junction bases numbered 5, after V lost 6 bases and J lost 0 bases. As DNA, the CDR3 is TGTGCCAGCAGTGGGACAGGGGCCAACTCTGGAAACACCATATATTTT. Protein product: CASSGTGANSGNTIYF.